This paragraph covers one T cell receptor beta chain sequence. Clones were read by immunoSEQ multiplex PCR, and TCRdb kept only the in-frame ones, dropping some. The sample has 35,000 to 45,000 clones; approximately 70% are singletons. The ends were cut back, 5 bases at V and 13 bases at J, with 21 bases in the middle. Germline CDR1 SGHVS, CDR2 FQNEAQ. There are 13 residues in the CDR3. The entry originates in a study of blood T cell repertoires in COVID-19. For the study at large: The United States, Italy and Spain supplied acute and convalescent COVID-19 samples. The analysed material was cDNA or gDNA that came from T cells, B-cell-depleted T cells, or PBMCs.

This TCR came from a man older than 75 with acute or convalescent COVID-19. The sequencing input was peripheral blood. V gene TRBV7-8 combines with J gene TRBJ2-7, with D perhaps matching TRBD1 (5 bases). CDR3 DNA: TGTGCCAGCAGCCGCAGGAGTCAGGACATAACCTACTTC. This translates into CASSRRSQDITYF.